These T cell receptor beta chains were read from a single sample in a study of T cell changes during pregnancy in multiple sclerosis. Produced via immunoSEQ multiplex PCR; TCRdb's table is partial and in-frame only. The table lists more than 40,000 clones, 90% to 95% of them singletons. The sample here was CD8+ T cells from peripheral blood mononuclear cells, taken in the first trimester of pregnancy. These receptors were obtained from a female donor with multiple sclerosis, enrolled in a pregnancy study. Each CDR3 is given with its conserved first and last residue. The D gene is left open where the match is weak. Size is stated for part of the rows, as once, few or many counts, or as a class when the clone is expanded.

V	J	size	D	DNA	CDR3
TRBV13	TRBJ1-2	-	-	TGTGCCAGCAGCTTTTCGGGGGTCCTTATCTATGGCTACACCTTC	CASSFSGVLIYGYTF
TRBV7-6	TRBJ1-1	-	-	TGTGCCAGCAGCTTTACTCAGGGAGGGGGGAACACTGAAGCTTTCTTT	CASSFTQGGGNTEAFF
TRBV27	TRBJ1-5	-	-	TGTGCCAGCAGACAGGGAATGCAGCCCCAGCATTTT	CASRQGMQPQHF
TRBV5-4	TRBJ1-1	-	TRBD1	TGTGCCAGCAGCCCCGGGACAGGGTTCGTCGGTGCTTTCTTT	CASSPGTGFVGAFF
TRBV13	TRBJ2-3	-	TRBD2	TGTGCCAGCGCCGCCCGGGAGGTGGGAGATACGCAGTATTTT	CASAAREVGDTQYF
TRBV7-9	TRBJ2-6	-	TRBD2	TGTGCCAGCAGCTTAAGCGGGGAGGACAACGTCCTGACTTTC	CASSLSGEDNVLTF
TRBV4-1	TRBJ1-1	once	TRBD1	TGCGCCAGCAGTCAGGGGGACTTTTTGGGGACTGAAGCTTTCTTT	CASSQGDFLGTEAFF
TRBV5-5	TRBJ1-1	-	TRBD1	TGTGCCAGCAGCTTGGCAGGGGGCAGCACTGAAGCTTTCTTT	CASSLAGGSTEAFF
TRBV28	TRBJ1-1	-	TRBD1	TGTGCCAGCAGTTTAAAGGACAGGGTGCCTTACACTGAAGCTTTCTTT	CASSLKDRVPYTEAFF
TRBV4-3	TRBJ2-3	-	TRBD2	TGCGCCAGCAGCCAAGAACCTAGCGGGGGGCTCCCTAGCACAGATACGCAGTATTTT	CASSQEPSGGLPSTDTQYF
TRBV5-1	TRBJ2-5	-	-	TGCGCCAGCAGCTTGGAGGGGGTAACTCCAGAGACCCAGTACTTC	CASSLEGVTPETQYF
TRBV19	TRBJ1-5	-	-	TGTGCCAGTAGTATAGTAGTCCAGGGGATGGAGCCCCAGCATTTT	CASSIVVQGMEPQHF
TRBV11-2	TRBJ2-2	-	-	TGTGCCAGCAGCTTCCGGGGGTTGGACGGGGAGCTGTTTTTT	CASSFRGLDGELFF
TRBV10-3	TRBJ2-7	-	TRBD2	TGTGCCATCAGTGGACCCGGGGGGGACGAGCAGTACTTC	CAISGPGGDEQYF
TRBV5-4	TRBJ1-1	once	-	TGTGCCAGCAGCCCCCAGCAGGGGTATATCGAAGCTTTCTTT	CASSPQQGYIEAFF
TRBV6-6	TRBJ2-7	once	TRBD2	TGTGCCAGTGGGGGGCGGGAGGACCCCTACGAGCAGTACTTC	CASGGREDPYEQYF